This TCR beta chain appears in the sequencing data of a study of OX40 agonist ivuxolimab in advanced cancers. Study details: Patients were treated with ivuxolimab, an agonistic anti-OX40 (CD134) antibody.

V lost 4 bases and J lost 10; bases outside the gene matches: 7. This CDR3 has 14 residues. This clone was found a few times. Data came from immunoSEQ multiplex PCR; TCRdb stores just in-frame clones and leaves some out. Altogether tens of thousands of clones are present, 89% being singletons, with the ten largest covering about 12%. J is TRBJ1-6 and V is TRBV23-1; 7 bases align to TRBD1. TRBV23-1 is known as an ORF, though its function is uncertain. The material was CD4+ or CD8+ T cells sorted from blood, obtained in a trial of the OX40 agonist ivuxolimab. This TCR came from an adult with an advanced solid tumor such as melanoma, head and neck, liver or kidney cancer. The CDR3 DNA reads as TGCGCCAGCAGTCCCGACAGGGAGAGGTCACCCCTCCACTTT. This codes for CASSPDRERSPLHF.